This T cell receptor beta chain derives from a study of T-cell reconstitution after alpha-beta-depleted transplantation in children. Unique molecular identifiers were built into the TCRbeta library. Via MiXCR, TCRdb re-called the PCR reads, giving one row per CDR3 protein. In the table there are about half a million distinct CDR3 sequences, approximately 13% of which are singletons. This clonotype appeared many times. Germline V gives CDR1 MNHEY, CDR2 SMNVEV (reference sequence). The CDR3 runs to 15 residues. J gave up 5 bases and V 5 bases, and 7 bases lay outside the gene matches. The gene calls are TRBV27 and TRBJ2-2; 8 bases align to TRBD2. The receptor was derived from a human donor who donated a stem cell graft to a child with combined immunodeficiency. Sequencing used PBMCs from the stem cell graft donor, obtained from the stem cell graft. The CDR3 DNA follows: TGTGCCAGCAGTCCTCGGCTAGCGGGTACCGGGGAGCTGTTTTTT. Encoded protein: CASSPRLAGTGELFF.